This T cell receptor (beta chain) was retrieved from a study of blood T cells in healthy people across ages. Regarding the study as a whole: Older age went with lower TCR beta diversity per million T cells, in a roughly linear way. Since the PBMCs were unsorted, naive and antigen-experienced cells could not be conclusively compared.

Germline CDR1 reads ENHRY; CDR2 reads SYGVKD. This CDR3 has 16 residues. In regard to this clonotype: Its specificity is not known.

The second PCR ran 7 to 11 cycles with a sample-barcoded 5' primer and J-beta primers. Via MiXCR, TCRdb re-called the 5' RACE reads, giving one row per CDR3 protein. This sample carries hundreds of thousands of distinct CDR3 sequences, 35% to 40% of them seen once, and the ten largest clones take 13%. Staff drew around 10 milliliters of peripheral blood from each donor. No fewer than 5.5 micrograms of total RNA were isolated from every sample. Source material: blood. The sequence came from a man between 18 and 29 years old in good health. The V gene is TRBV10-3, the J gene TRBJ2-1, with a tentative D call TRBD1 (5 bases). The DNA matches TRBJ2-7 better at its end, which makes the J call doubtful. The CDR3 loop reads CAITETEDASYNEQYF. The CDR3 DNA reads as TGTGCCATCACCGAGACAGAGGATGCCTCCTACAATGAGCAGTACTTC.